This entry concerns a single T cell receptor (beta chain). Its cognate antigen is unknown. This specimen belongs to a study of T cell repertoires in ileal Crohn's disease. Study at large: About half received postoperative treatment, some ten with thiopurines and around 17 anti-TNF. Findings of the study overall: Clonal expansions were more frequent in active smokers than non-smokers at surgery.

Looked up from germline, CDR1 is SGHKS and CDR2 is YYEKEE (reference sequence). V lost 1 base and J lost 0; bases outside the gene matches: 9. The CDR3 consists of 19 residues. Time point specified: neoterminal ileum biopsy at postoperative endoscopy, about 6 months after surgery. TCRdb's table, derived via immunoSEQ multiplex PCR, lists solely in-frame clones and lacks some. Among over 7,500 clones listed, approximately 80% were seen once. The TCR originated in an adult with Crohn's disease. This rearrangement joins TRBV5-5 to TRBJ2-6, with 8 bases identical to TRBD1. The source material was ileal tissue. The CDR3 coding sequence is TGTGCCAGCAGCTTGAACAGGGGGTCCCATAGCTCTGGGGCCAACGTCCTGACTTTC. Translated: CASSLNRGSHSSGANVLTF.